This T cell receptor (beta chain) emerged from a study of cytomegalovirus exposure and HLA in healthy donors (dated by TCRdb to 2016 to 2017). In terms of the full investigation: An earlier analysis of approximately 640 of the donors reported roughly 300 Gb of sequence data and more than 90 million unique TCR beta sequences from roughly 200 million T cells. The study aimed to test whether cataloging public T cell receptors could reveal signatures of past pathogen exposure. Because of strong linkage in the cohort, five DR-DQ haplotypes were treated as single units for association and clustering. Along with the roughly 710-subject first cohort, a separate validation cohort of more than 90 different subjects was used. Approximately 300 gigabases of sequencing data and 91 million or so unique TCR sequences made up an early release that covered fewer than 650 HLA-typed donors. Using immunosequencing, the study profiled T cell repertoires from roughly 650 subjects and related those repertoires to cytomegalovirus serostatus. Rather than using new phenotypic data, the later analysis identified candidate immune exposures from TCR beta sequences and from how often those sequences occurred across donors. Every repertoire in the discovery cohort had been generated on one and the same sequencing platform. Typing coverage varied by locus: about 620-630 donors for A, B, C, DRB1 and DQB1; approximately 500 for DQA1; more than 600 for DPA1; 400 to 480 for DPB1. Donor age, sex, ethnicity and CMV serostatus were collected together with the repertoire data. Of the 300 to 500 genotyped donors, roughly 76% were placed in the genetic ancestry cluster associated with self-reported Caucasian donors. HLA typing included class I and class II loci at four-digit resolution. On average, about 200,000 unique TCR beta nucleotide sequences were sequenced per donor among a few hundred genotyped donors of the cohort, with roughly 19% of those sequences being non-productive. A later genetic analysis took genome-wide SNP genotypes for about 65% of the roughly 670 donors and used that subset as a discovery cohort. An earlier analysis of 587 of the donors used high-throughput TCR beta sequencing to judge whether each TCR beta V gene segment behaved as functional or pseudogenic. To study patterns of TCR occurrence, a later analysis re-analyzed previously published TCR beta repertoires from under 750 donors and added high-resolution HLA genotyping. The study combined high-throughput TCR immunosequencing, statistical association of individual TCRs with disease status, and machine learning to predict cytomegalovirus infection status. Beyond this particular receptor, the publication reports: An association between a missense DCLRE1C variant and V-gene and J-gene trimming of TCR beta chains was found in a later genetic analysis and replicated in an independent cohort. The classifier was reported to diagnose cytomegalovirus status with high specificity and sensitivity in both the original cohort and the validation cohort. This cohort had only TCR beta chains sequenced, and the lack of alpha or paired-chain data limited which features could be detected. According to a later genetic analysis, donors in an Asian-associated ancestry cluster had fewer N-insertions in productive TCRs than the approximately 650-donor mean. Linkage disequilibrium might explain the correlated functional status among segregating V segments, but an unknown experimental factor could not be excluded. Across donors, most TCR sequences were observed very rarely, whereas some public TCRs were present in many individuals. Specific HLA alleles were associated with 15,000 to 20,000 TCR beta sequences at a false discovery rate of 0.05 in a later analysis. A total of fewer than 200 TCR beta chains were listed by the study as associated with cytomegalovirus. A further reported finding was that TCR beta sequences accurately predicted the HLA-A and HLA-B alleles for most subjects in the first cohort. Roughly uniform sequencing depth across donors was assumed in presence/absence analyses, although this assumption may not hold. A later analysis found that most CMV-associated TCR beta chains appeared HLA-restricted, with HLA associations seemingly driven largely by CMV exposure. A few of the identified cytomegalovirus-associated TCR beta chains were confirmed in vitro to be specific for cytomegalovirus antigens. In a later analysis, the rate of TCR association differed among HLA loci, with DRB1 alleles having the most associated TCRs and HLA-C alleles having the fewest. The sequencing pipeline was judged likely to have produced a cluster of highly shared sequence variants as a technical artifact. According to the authors, the approach could potentially be generalized to other disease states and immunological phenotypes. For the cohort, immune exposure information was limited to CMV serostatus. Strong co-occurrence of HLA alleles, especially DR and DQ, made assigning TCR associations to individual alleles difficult. In a later analysis, several top co-occurrence clusters were reported to appear linked to parvovirus B19, influenza, CMV and Epstein-Barr virus. In a later analysis, HLA-associated TCR beta chains were found to be more clonally expanded and to have lower generation probabilities than equally common non-associated chains. Because HLA typing was missing for some donors at each locus, association tests included only the typed subset. An earlier analysis of approximately 600 of the donors showed that most TCR beta V segments appeared in productive rearrangements either about 90% or about 30% of the time, which broadly matched IMGT annotations. Because counts were too low, some 17 rarely observed V segments, including chromosome 9 orphons, were left out of the earlier analysis of 587 of the donors.

The cohort consisted of some 670 healthy bone marrow donors. At the time of sampling, every cohort member was nominally healthy, though immune exposures that went unrecorded were likely present. The donor tested CMV seropositive, placing the donor among the 290 or so seropositive members of the cohort. A peripheral blood sample was provided by each donor, and peripheral blood mononuclear cells were used for TCR beta sequencing. Genomic DNA extraction from the blood cell samples was performed with the Qiagen DNeasy Blood Extraction Kit. To note about this clone: This clone's antigen is unknown. One base away there is no much larger clone; base qualities are not given.

The library was generated by the immunoSEQ multiplex PCR assay. For the multiplex PCR, a mixture combining 60 forward primers for TCR Vbeta segments and 13 reverse primers for TCR Jbeta segments was used. Amplification of the CDR3 region of rearranged TCR beta genes was performed with a multiplex PCR assay on genomic DNA. Amplified TCR beta libraries were sequenced as 87-base-pair reads on the Illumina HiSeq System. The study's processing was this. Across the 500 to 700 repertoires, a later analysis counted around 80 million unique TCR beta chains, about 10 million of which were shared by at least two donors. Raw reads were error-corrected and collapsed into unique sequences by a nearest-neighbor algorithm in which closely related sequences were merged to remove PCR and sequencing errors. To assign V, D and J gene segments, CDR3 sequences were aligned to IMGT reference sequences. For a sequence to be retained, at least a six-nucleotide match to both a V gene segment and a J gene segment was required. Rearrangements were called productive when the CDR3 lacked stop codons and stayed in frame with V and J; all others were non-productive. Following IMGT convention, CDR3 was defined as the stretch from the second conserved V-encoded cysteine up to the conserved J-encoded phenylalanine. Sequences without an unambiguous match to a single V gene segment were excluded from the earlier analysis of about 600 of the donors. An earlier analysis of a few hundred of the donors called V segments functional above 56.7% productive rearrangements and segregating when the between-donor standard deviation exceeded 5%. A statistical classification framework was built for diagnosing cytomegalovirus status from the catalog of TCR beta chain sequences. In a later analysis, TCR nucleotide sequences were compared against IMGT/GENE-DB human TR gene sequences so that V and J genes could be assigned. A later analysis assigned CDR3 sequences and most-parsimonious VDJ recombination scenarios with the TCRdist pipeline. In a later analysis, each TCR beta chain was defined by its CDR3 amino acid sequence together with its V-gene family, and reads without a unique V-gene family were excluded. As a way to deal with suspected cross-contamination and a sequencing artifact, a later analysis dropped roughly 620 nucleotide sequences that were highly shared and had low generation probability. In a later analysis, a clonal expansion index for each public chain was calculated from normalized within-repertoire ranks of inferred template counts. A later analysis computed generation probabilities with a VDJ recombination model fitted to out-of-frame rearrangements, and checked the results against IGoR. In a later analysis, hypergeometric tests were used to score TCR-TCR, TCR-HLA and TCR-CMV co-occurrence, with a repertoire-size bias correction applied to TCR pairs. A later analysis estimated false discovery rates by permuting HLA or CMV assignments 20 times. In a later analysis, co-occurring TCRs were grouped with DBSCAN, and TCRdist sequence similarity was added when clustering was performed within HLA-allele-positive subsets. Repertoires with fewer than 30,000 or more than 120,000 public chains, plus five repertoires with anomalous nucleotide sharing, were excluded from co-occurrence clustering. TCRdb carries this immuneACCESS record with in-frame sequences only. Its versions omit some clonotypes, under half of them owing to an unresolved V gene in the studies checked, with the rest unexplained. The V and J calls and clone size were taken over from that table, and D and trimming were inferred from the DNA. The sample table holds 150,000 to 200,000 clones, of which roughly 80% were seen once. The ten largest clones capture less than 9% of the sample.

This TCR was recovered from a man younger than 40 in good health and CMV-seropositive. The specimen sequenced was PBMCs.

The nucleotide sequence reads as follows: TGCAGCGTTGAGGCAGCGACTAACTATGGCTACACCTTC. Translated, it reads CSVEAATNYGYTF. The chain was built from TRBV29-1 and TRBJ1-2, with the D gene not clear enough to name. Cut back by 3 bases and 0 bases, the V and J ends lie 8 bases apart. The CDR3, cysteine through phenylalanine, is 13 amino acids long. CDR3 DNA only is kept here, 39 bases in frame from base 1. As encoded in the germline V gene, CDR1 is SQVTM while CDR2 is ANQGSEA.